Presented here are 13 T cell receptor beta chains from one specimen sequenced in a study of shared T cell receptors in the human thymus (dated by TCRdb to about 2021). Receptors were amplified or captured by the immunoSEQ multiplex PCR assay. The source is immuneACCESS, and TCRdb retained only in-frame sequences with V and J called. Part of the clones is not carried over; for the studies checked, unresolved V genes explain less than half of this, and the remainder is unexplained. The table for this sample lists 720,000 or so clones; approximately 83% of them were counted only once. The ten largest clones add up to over 0.008% of the sample. These data also formed part of another study, on human thymus T cells.

Sequenced input: thymocytes. The receptor set was obtained from a girl less than two years old with a congenital heart defect. Donor details come from another sample of the same person, matched by shared clones.

The chain links TRBV7-8 to TRBJ2-1, with TRBD2 matching over 8 bases. CDR1 and CDR2 (germline): SGHVS, FQNEAQ. This CDR3 contains 15 residues. J was trimmed by 4 bases and V by 4 bases; bases with no gene match: 6. This CDR3 reads CASSYPGGQYNEQFF. CDR3 bases: TGTGCCAGCAGCTACCCGGGGGGGCAGTACAATGAGCAGTTCTTC.

The CDR3 loop reads CASSFRERGVFVFDEQYF. The DNA for the CDR3 is TGTGCCAGCAGTTTTCGGGAGCGGGGGGTCTTCGTTTTTGACGAGCAGTACTTC. V and J are TRBV27 and TRBJ2-7; 9 bases agree with TRBD2. CDR3 length: 18 amino acids. Germline CDR1 is MNHEY and CDR2 is SMNVEV (reference sequence). V was pared by 3 bases and J by 5 bases, with 17 bases of the junction left unmatched.

The chain joins TRBV29-1 to TRBJ1-1, with a weak D call TRBD1 (5 bases). V lost 0 bases to trimming and J lost 6 bases, with 14 bases between them. The germline gives CDR1 SQVTM, CDR2 ANQGSEA. The CDR3 is 14 amino acids. The CDR3 region has the DNA TGCAGCGTTGAAGATCGGGGGGAGGTTGCTGAAGCTTTCTTT. Amino acids: CSVEDRGEVAEAFF.

The chain is built from TRBV29-1 and TRBJ2-7; 9 bases align to TRBD1. V lost 5 bases, J lost 2 bases, and 4 bases stayed unmatched. The CDR3 is made up of 13 amino acids. Germline-derived CDR1 and CDR2 are SQVTM and ANQGSEA. CDR3 bases: TGCAGCGTTTTAGGACAGGGGACCTACGAGCAGTACTTC. Protein: CSVLGQGTYEQYF.

This clone was recorded a few times. The rearrangement uses TRBV6-1 and TRBJ1-3, with a possible D match to TRBD1 (6 bases). Trimming removed 3 bases from V and 3 bases from J, with 18 bases in between. Per the germline V gene, CDR1 is MNHNS and CDR2 is SASEGT. The CDR3 loop spans 17 amino acids. The CDR3 reads CASSDHGTHDCGNTIYF. CDR3 DNA: TGTGCCAGCAGTGACCACGGGACACATGATTGTGGAAACACCATATATTTT.

This sequence joins TRBV28 and TRBJ1-1, with TRBD1 matching over 7 bases. This CDR3 contains 18 residues. Trimming removed 2 bases from V and 0 bases from J; junction bases left unmatched: 12. Germline CDR1 is MDHEN and CDR2 is SYDVKM. CDR3 DNA: TGTGCCAGCAGTTTAACGCCTGGGACAGCAATATTGAACACTGAAGCTTTCTTT. Translating gives CASSLTPGTAILNTEAFF.

The chain joins TRBV5-6 to TRBJ2-1; D not resolved. This CDR3 comprises 14 residues. The ends were cut back, 1 base at V and 3 bases at J, with 8 bases in the middle. CDR1 is SGHDT, CDR2 YYEEEE, per germline. The DNA for the CDR3 is TGTGCCAGCAGCTTGCCGGCGGACTACAATGAGCAGTTCTTC. It codes for CASSLPADYNEQFF.

This clone showed up just once. V and J are TRBV29-1 and TRBJ2-3; 7 bases map to TRBD2. The V gene's germline CDR1 is SQVTM and CDR2 ANQGSEA. The CDR3 totals 15 residues. J was trimmed by 6 bases and V by 3 bases; bases with no gene match: 12. Here the CDR3 reads CSVDLTSSVSDTQYF. The CDR3 DNA is TGCAGCGTTGATCTGACTAGCTCTGTGAGCGATACGCAGTATTTT.

CDR3 sequence: CASSLAEGGENTEAFF. CDR3 bases: TGTGCCAGCAGCTTGGCCGAAGGGGGAGAGAACACTGAAGCTTTCTTT. The rearrangement links TRBV5-6 to TRBJ1-1, with a possible D match to TRBD1 (6 bases). The germline V and J ends were trimmed by 0 bases and 1 base, with 13 bases remaining between them. The germline V gene has CDR1 SGHDT and CDR2 YYEEEE. The CDR3 runs 16 residues.

There are a few counts of this clone. The chain combines TRBV25-1 with TRBJ1-1; D is unresolved. Germline CDR1 reads MGHDK; CDR2 reads SYGVNS. The V gene lost 0 bases and the J gene lost 10 bases, with 15 bases spanning the gap. The CDR3 contains 14 residues. The CDR3 nucleotides are TGTGCCAGCAGTGAATATCGAGAGGGAGTTGGAGCTTTCTTT. Protein product: CASSEYREGVGAFF.

The rearrangement joins TRBV19 to TRBJ1-1; D perhaps matches TRBD1 (6 bases). The CDR3 spans 16 residues. Deletions cut 4 bases from V and 3 bases from J, with 18 bases between. CDR1 is LNHDA and CDR2 is SQIVND in the germline V gene (reference sequence). The CDR3 protein is CASSTRGGGADTEAFF. CDR3 in DNA: TGTGCCAGTAGTACACGTGGAGGGGGGGCTGACACTGAAGCTTTCTTT.

The chain joins TRBV9 to TRBJ2-7; 9 positions agree with TRBD2. V shed 1 base, J shed 3 bases, and the junction held 8 bases outside the gene matches. Germline lookup yields CDR1 SGDLS and CDR2 YYNGEE. CDR3 size: 16 residues. The CDR3 DNA sequence: TGTGCCAGCAGCGTAATGAGCGGGGGGACGGGCTACGAGCAGTACTTC. Protein: CASSVMSGGTGYEQYF.

This sequence joins TRBV5-6 and TRBJ1-2, with 7 bases aligning to TRBD1. The germline V gene has CDR1 SGHDT and CDR2 YYEEEE. This CDR3 has 14 amino acids. The J segment lost 8 bases and the V segment lost 4 bases, leaving 11 bases of the junction unmatched. Here the CDR3 DNA reads TGTGCCAGCAGCACCAAAAGACAGGGCAGGGGCTACACCTTC. It codes for CASSTKRQGRGYTF.